The 9 T cell receptor beta chains in this list originate from one sample, sequenced in a study of cytomegalovirus exposure and HLA in healthy donors. With 60 Vbeta and 13 Jbeta primers, the PCR was carried out. This table comes from immunoSEQ multiplex PCR, and its TCRdb copy is limited to in-frame clones, with some not included. The sample carries hundreds of thousands of clones, around 89% recorded once. What was sequenced was PBMCs. The receptors were sampled from a woman aged 18-29 years in good health and CMV-seronegative.

The rearrangement joins TRBV19 to TRBJ2-3; D gene uncertain. The ends were cut back, 2 bases at V and 2 bases at J, with 5 bases in the middle. Per germline, CDR1 LNHDA and CDR2 SQIVND (reference sequence). The CDR3 contains 13 residues. The CDR3 region has the DNA TGTGCCAGTAGTATACTCTACACAGATACGCAGTATTTT. It codes for CASSILYTDTQYF.

The chain uses TRBV11-3 and TRBJ2-7; the match to TRBD2 covers 11 bases. The junction had 5 bases not matched to a gene; V was cut back by 7 bases and J by 3 bases. Germline values: CDR1 SGHNT, CDR2 YENEEA. The CDR3 contains 14 residues. The CDR3 protein is CASKRGTSGYEQYF. CDR3 sequence (DNA): TGTGCCAGCAAGAGGGGGACTAGCGGCTACGAGCAGTACTTC.

The chain recombines TRBV10-2 with TRBJ2-6; 7 bases fit TRBD1. The CDR3 is 15 amino acids. V was clipped by 8 bases and J by 3 bases; unmatched bases: 7. Germline loops: CDR1 WSHSY, CDR2 SAAADI. The CDR3 sequence is CASRQGGSGANVLTF. The DNA for the CDR3 is TGCGCCAGCCGTCAAGGGGGCAGTGGGGCCAACGTCCTGACTTTC.

DNA for the CDR3: TGCGCCAGCAGCTTGGTGGCCCTGAATGAGCAGTTCTTC. Protein sequence: CASSLVALNEQFF. V and J are TRBV5-1 and TRBJ2-1; D unclear. Germline V gene sequence: CDR1 SGHRS, CDR2 YFSETQ. V lost 0 bases and J 7 bases, leaving 8 bases between the germline ends. The CDR3 totals 13 residues.

The chain employs TRBV4-1 and TRBJ2-7, with TRBD1 matching over 10 bases. The CDR3 extends over 15 amino acids. Germline V gene sequence: CDR1 MGHRA, CDR2 YSYEKL. J gave up 4 bases and V 2 bases, and 5 bases lay outside the gene matches. The CDR3 DNA reads as TGCGCCAGCAGCCAACCGGGACAGGGGCTATACGAGCAGTACTTC. Encoded protein: CASSQPGQGLYEQYF.

CDR3 loop: CASSLGSTNVKAKNIQYF. The CDR3 DNA reads TGTGCCAGCAGCTTAGGATCGACTAATGTAAAAGCCAAAAACATTCAGTACTTC. The chain combines TRBV11-2 with TRBJ2-4; weak D call: TRBD2 (5 bases). The CDR3 sequence is 18 residues long. Germline V gene sequence: CDR1 SGHAT, CDR2 FQNNGV. V lost 1 base and J lost 0, with 16 bases in between.

This chain links TRBV7-2 with TRBJ1-5, with 7 bases that match TRBD1. The CDR3 is 15 residues long. V gave up 1 base and J gave up 0 bases; unmatched junction bases: 0. Germline lookup yields CDR1 SGHTA and CDR2 FQGNSA. Here the CDR3 DNA reads TGTGCCAGCAGCTTAGGGACAGGTAGCAATCAGCCCCAGCATTTT. As protein: CASSLGTGSNQPQHF.

V gene TRBV6-5 combines with J gene TRBJ1-5; D ambiguous. V lost 5 bases, J lost 1 base, and 12 bases lay in between. Germline CDR1 is MNHEY and CDR2 is SVGAGI. The CDR3 extends over 15 amino acids. The CDR3 loop reads CASSGSVGSNQPQHF. CDR3 DNA: TGTGCCAGCAGTGGTTCCGTCGGGAGCAATCAGCCCCAGCATTTT.

The chain uses TRBV6-1 and TRBJ1-5, with TRBD1 matching 10 bases. Germline CDR1 reads MNHNS; CDR2 reads SASEGT. This CDR3 is 17 amino acids long. V lost 4 bases to trimming and J lost 6 bases; unmatched junction nucleotides: 12. The CDR3 DNA sequence: TGTGCCAGCAGTGGAAGACAGGGGGCTCTGATTTTTCAGCCCCAGCATTTT. As protein: CASSGRQGALIFQPQHF.